This TCR beta chain was retrieved from a study of control samples from healthy donors and cancer patients. V lost 3 bases and J lost 4, with 22 bases in between. Germline CDR1 reads SGHTA; CDR2 reads FQGNSA. The CDR3 runs to 17 residues. Only in-frame clones appear in the TCRdb table, and some are missing; sequencing was by immunoSEQ multiplex PCR. This sample carries 100,000 to 120,000 clones, roughly 90% of them seen once, and the ten largest clones take 3.5% to 4.5%. The chain carries TRBV7-2 and TRBJ2-7; D is uncertain. The source material was PBMCs. The source is a woman aged 55 to 70 with lung cancer. The CDR3 region is CASSLAGRANDGYEQYF. CDR3 nucleotide sequence: TGTGCCAGCAGCTTGGCAGGAAGGGCAAATGATGGGTACGAGCAGTACTTC.